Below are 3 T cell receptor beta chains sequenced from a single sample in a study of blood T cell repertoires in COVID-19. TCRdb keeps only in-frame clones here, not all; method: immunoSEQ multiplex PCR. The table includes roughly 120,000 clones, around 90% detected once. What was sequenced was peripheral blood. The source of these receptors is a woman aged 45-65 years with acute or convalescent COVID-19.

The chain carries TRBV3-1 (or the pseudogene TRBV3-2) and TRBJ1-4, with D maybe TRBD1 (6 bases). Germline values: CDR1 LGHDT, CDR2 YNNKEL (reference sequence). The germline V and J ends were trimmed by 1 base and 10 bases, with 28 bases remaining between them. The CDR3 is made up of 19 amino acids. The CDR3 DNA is TGTGCCAGCAGCCAAGGGGGATTCCGGGACACCCCCCGGGAGGGAAAACTGTTTTTT. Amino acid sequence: CASSQGGFRDTPREGKLFF.

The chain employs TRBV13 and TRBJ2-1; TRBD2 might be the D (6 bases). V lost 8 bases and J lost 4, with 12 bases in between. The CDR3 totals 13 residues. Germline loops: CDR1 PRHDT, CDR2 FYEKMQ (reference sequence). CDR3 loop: CASGTQEYNEQFF. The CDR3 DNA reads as TGTGCCAGCGGGACTCAAGAGTACAATGAGCAGTTCTTC.

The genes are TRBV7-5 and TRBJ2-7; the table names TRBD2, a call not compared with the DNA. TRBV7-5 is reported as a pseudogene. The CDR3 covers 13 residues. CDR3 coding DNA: TGTGTCAGAAGCTTAGCTTATCGAGACGAGCAGTACTTC. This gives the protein CVRSLAYRDEQYF.